Given below is one T cell receptor beta chain in context. Its antigen is unidentified. This record comes from a study of vaccination and CD4 T cells after COVID-19. For the study at large: Overlapping SARS-CoV-2, HCoV-NL63, HCoV-OC43 and HCoV-229E spike peptides stimulated the cells.

Once obtained from cultured CD4+ T cells, the DNA was sequenced using the Oncomine TCR Beta short-read assay. TCRdb reprocessed the PCR reads with MiXCR, giving one entry per CDR3 protein. The sample consists of about 20,000 distinct CDR3 sequences, more than 45% of them appearing once. Sample treatment: approximately 10-day PBMC culture with coronavirus spike peptide pools or control peptides (ViraFEST assay). The ViraFEST method relied on peptide pools to expand antigen-specific T cells, followed by TCR sequencing. IL-2 at roughly 9.6 IU/ml and peptide pools at about 9.5 ug/ml were added to PBMCs cultured at about 2 million per well. CDR3 length: 14 amino acids. Trimming removed 5 bases from V and 7 bases from J, with 14 bases in between. Germline CDR1 MNHEY, CDR2 SMNVEV (reference sequence).

The sample consisted of CD4+ T cells from blood, cultured in vitro. J is TRBJ1-4 and V is TRBV27, with a possible D match to TRBD1 (6 bases). The TCR comes from a human donor who had recovered from COVID-19. CDR3 sequence (DNA): TGTGCCAGCAGTCAACAGGGATCTCCTGAAAAACTGTTTTTT. Translating it yields CASSQQGSPEKLFF.